This record looks at one T cell receptor beta chain sequence and its context. This receptor's antigen is unknown. Qualities for individual bases were not recorded, and no much larger clone is one base off. Spanning cysteine to phenylalanine, the CDR3 consists of 15 amino acids. Only the CDR3 DNA stays, 45 bases, in frame from base 1. V is cut back by 3 bases and J by 2 bases, with 5 bases in the junction unmatched. The germline V gene (reference sequence) sets CDR1 to LNHDA and CDR2 to SQIVND. The sample's time point label, decoded: baseline, week 1 (first vaccination visit). The sample's treatment or condition label, in plain terms: pre-vaccination baseline after standard-of-care therapy. The donors had newly diagnosed IDH1-mutant astrocytomas of WHO grade 3 or 4 that showed loss of nuclear ATRX. The samples were drawn from NOA16, a multicentre, single-arm, open-label phase I trial in Germany that tested a mutant IDH1 peptide vaccine in humans for the first time. Visit V03 blood draws served as the baseline sample for immunogenicity testing. Genomic DNA for TCRB sequencing was extracted from EDTA blood using the DNeasy Blood and Tissue Kit.

The record originates from a study of a mutant IDH1 vaccine in newly diagnosed glioma (dated by TCRdb to 2020 to 2023). Describing the broader study: The approximately 29 treated patients were around 62% male and roughly 40% female, with a mean age of around 40 years. Peripheral blood samples were drawn at six visits, namely V03 (baseline), V05, V07, V10, V12 and V13. Before enrollment, most patients had been given radiochemotherapy with temozolomide as standard therapy, while the rest had received either radiotherapy alone or temozolomide alone. Longitudinal TCRB deep sequencing was done for about two dozen treated patients, wherever samples were available for exploratory analyses.

Broad study findings and their caveats: Pseudoprogression seemed to be unrelated to changes in the top peripheral T cell clonotypes found by TCRB sequencing. According to the authors, sample limitations meant that analyses of patient blood samples could not be reproduced. PBMC samples for TCRB deep sequencing were selected based on availability. Immune responses induced by the vaccine were seen in over 80% of patients across multiple MHC alleles.

The receptor library was made with the immunoSEQ multiplex PCR assay. Rearranged TCR beta chain sequences were amplified using the hsTCRB Kit according to the manufacturer's protocol. TCRB libraries were sequenced on an Illumina MiSeq. Per the original workflow: Demultiplexing, trimming and gene mapping were performed with the kit vendor's proprietary platform. Here the immuneACCESS table is served through TCRdb, limited to in-frame sequences with V and J called. Missing clones are a known gap in these copies; in checked studies unresolved V genes cover under half, and the rest lacks a known reason. The V and J calls and the clone size are those of that table, but D and trimming were determined from the DNA. The sample table lists over 80,000 clones, about 87% of them with a count of one. The leading ten clones occupy roughly 0.54% of the sample.

The TCR was taken from a woman aged 45-60 years with glioma. The sequences come from PBMCs, collected from a glioma patient treated with radiotherapy, temozolomide or both. The sequence joins TRBV19 to TRBJ1-1, with 8 bases matching TRBD1. CDR3 region: CASSMTGEGNTEAFF. The bases are TGTGCCAGTAGTATGACAGGGGAGGGTAACACTGAAGCTTTCTTT.